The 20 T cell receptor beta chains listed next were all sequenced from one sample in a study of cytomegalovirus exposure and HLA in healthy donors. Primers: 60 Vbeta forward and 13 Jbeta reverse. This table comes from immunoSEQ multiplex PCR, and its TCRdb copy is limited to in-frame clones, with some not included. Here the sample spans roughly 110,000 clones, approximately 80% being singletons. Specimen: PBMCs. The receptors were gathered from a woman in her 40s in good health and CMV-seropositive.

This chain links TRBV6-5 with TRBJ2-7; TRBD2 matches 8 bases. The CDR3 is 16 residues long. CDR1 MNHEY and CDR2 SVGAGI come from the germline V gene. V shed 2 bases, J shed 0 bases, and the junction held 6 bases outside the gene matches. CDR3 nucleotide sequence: TGTGCCAGCAGTTACGATTCCGGGGGGGCCTCCTACGAGCAGTACTTC. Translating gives CASSYDSGGASYEQYF.

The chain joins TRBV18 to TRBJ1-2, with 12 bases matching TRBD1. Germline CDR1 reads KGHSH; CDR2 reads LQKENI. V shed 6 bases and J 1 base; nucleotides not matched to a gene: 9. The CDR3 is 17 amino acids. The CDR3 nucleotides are TGTGCCAGCTCCCCTCGGGACAGGGGGCGAAGTAACTATGGCTACACCTTC. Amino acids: CASSPRDRGRSNYGYTF.

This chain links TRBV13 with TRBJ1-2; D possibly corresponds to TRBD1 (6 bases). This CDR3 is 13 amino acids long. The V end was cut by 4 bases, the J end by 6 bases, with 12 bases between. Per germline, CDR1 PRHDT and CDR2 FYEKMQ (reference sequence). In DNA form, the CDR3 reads TGTGCCAGCAGCTGGGTCGAGGGGGATGGCTACACCTTC. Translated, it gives CASSWVEGDGYTF.

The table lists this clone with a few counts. The CDR3 reads CASSLSGIGSSSEKLFF. The CDR3 bases are TGTGCCAGCAGCTTGTCGGGGATCGGGTCCTCCAGTGAAAAACTGTTTTTT. The chain carries TRBV5-6 and TRBJ1-4; D gene uncertain. This CDR3 spans 17 amino acids. V was trimmed by 1 base and J by 7 bases, leaving 20 bases between them. Germline V lookup: CDR1 SGHDT, CDR2 YYEEEE.

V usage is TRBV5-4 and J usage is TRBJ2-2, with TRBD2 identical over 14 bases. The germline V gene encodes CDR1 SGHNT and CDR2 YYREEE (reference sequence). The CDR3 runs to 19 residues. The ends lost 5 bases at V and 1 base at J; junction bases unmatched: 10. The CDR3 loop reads CASRYKGLAGAKNTGELFF. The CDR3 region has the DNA TGTGCCAGCAGATATAAGGGACTAGCGGGGGCCAAGAACACCGGGGAGCTGTTTTTT.

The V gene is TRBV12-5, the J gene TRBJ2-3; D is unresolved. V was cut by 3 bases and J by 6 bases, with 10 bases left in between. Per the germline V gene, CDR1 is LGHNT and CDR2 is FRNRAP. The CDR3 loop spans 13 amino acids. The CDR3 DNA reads TGTGCTAGTGGTTTTACGGGTTTTGATACGCAGTATTTT. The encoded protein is CASGFTGFDTQYF.

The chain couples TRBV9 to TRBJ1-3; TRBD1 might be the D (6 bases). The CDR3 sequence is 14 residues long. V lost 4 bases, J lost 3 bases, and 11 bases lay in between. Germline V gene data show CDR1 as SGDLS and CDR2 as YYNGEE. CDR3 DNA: TGTGCCAGCAGCTCGGACAGCTTTGGAAACACCATATATTTT. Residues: CASSSDSFGNTIYF.

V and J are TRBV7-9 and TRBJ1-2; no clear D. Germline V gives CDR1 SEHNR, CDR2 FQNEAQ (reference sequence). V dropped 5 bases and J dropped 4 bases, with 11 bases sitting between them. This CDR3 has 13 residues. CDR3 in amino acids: CASSTSRGYGYTF. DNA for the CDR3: TGTGCCAGCAGCACGTCTCGGGGCTATGGCTACACCTTC.

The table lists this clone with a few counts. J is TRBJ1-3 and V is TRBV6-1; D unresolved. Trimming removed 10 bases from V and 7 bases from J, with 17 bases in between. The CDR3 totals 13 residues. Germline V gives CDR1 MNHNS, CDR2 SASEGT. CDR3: CATEVEKRNTIYF. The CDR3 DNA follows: TGTGCCACCGAGGTCGAAAAGAGGAACACCATATATTTT.

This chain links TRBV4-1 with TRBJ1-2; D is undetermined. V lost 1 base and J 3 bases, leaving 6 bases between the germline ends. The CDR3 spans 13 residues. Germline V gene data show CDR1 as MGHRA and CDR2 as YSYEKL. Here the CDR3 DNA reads TGCGCCAGCAGCCAAGGCCAGGACTATGGCTACACCTTC. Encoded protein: CASSQGQDYGYTF.

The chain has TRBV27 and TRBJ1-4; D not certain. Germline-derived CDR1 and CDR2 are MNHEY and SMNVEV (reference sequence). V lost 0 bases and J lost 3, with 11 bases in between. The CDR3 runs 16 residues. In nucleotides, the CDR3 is TGTGCCAGCAGTTTATCGTTGGCGGCCTCTAATGAAAAACTGTTTTTT. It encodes CASSLSLAASNEKLFF. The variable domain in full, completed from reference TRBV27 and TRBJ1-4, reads EAQVTQNPRYLITVTGKKLTVTCSQNMNHEYMSWYRQDPGLGLRQIYYSMNVEVTDKGDVPEGYKVSRKEKRNFPLILESPSPNQTSLYFCASSLSLAASNEKLFFGSGTQLSVL.

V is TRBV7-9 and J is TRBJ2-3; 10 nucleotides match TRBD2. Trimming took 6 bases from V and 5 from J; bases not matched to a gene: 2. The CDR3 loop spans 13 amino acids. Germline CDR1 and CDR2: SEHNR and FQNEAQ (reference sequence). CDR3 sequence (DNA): TGTGCCAGCAGTTCTAGCGGGGGAGATACGCAGTATTTT. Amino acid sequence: CASSSSGGDTQYF.

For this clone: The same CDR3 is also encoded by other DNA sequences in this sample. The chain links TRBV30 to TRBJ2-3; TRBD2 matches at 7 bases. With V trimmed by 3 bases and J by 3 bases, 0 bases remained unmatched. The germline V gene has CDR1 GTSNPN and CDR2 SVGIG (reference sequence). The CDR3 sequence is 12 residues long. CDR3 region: CAWSGGTDTQYF. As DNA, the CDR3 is TGTGCCTGGAGCGGGGGGACAGATACGCAGTATTTT.

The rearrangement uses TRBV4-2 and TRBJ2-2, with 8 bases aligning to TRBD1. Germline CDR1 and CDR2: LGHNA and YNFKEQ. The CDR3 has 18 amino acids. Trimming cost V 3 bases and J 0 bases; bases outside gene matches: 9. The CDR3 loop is CASSHPSGTGSNTGELFF. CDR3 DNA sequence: TGTGCCAGCAGCCATCCCTCCGGGACAGGATCGAACACCGGGGAGCTGTTTTTT.

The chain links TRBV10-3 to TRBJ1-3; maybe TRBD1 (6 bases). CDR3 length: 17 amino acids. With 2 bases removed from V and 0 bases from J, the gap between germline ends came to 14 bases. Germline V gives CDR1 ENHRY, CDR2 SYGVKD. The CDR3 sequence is CAISERGALSSGNTIYF. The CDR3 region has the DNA TGTGCCATCAGTGAGCGGGGGGCGCTGAGCTCTGGAAACACCATATATTTT.

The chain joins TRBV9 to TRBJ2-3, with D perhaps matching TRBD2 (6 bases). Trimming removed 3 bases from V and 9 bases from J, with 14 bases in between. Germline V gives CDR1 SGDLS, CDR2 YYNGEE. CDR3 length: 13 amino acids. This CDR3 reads CASSATFGGTQYF. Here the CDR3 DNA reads TGTGCCAGCAGCGCGACTTTCGGGGGAACGCAGTATTTT.

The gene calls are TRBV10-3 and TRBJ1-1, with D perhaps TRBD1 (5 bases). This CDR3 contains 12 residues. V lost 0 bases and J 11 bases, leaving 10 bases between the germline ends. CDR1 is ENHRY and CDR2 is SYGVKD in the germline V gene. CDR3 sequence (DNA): TGTGCCATCAGTGAGTCGGACAACCTCGCTTTCTTT. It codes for CAISESDNLAFF.

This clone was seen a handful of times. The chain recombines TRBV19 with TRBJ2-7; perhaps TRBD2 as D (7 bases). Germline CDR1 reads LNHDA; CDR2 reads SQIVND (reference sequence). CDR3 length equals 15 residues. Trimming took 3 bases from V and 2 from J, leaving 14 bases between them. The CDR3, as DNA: TGTGCCAGTAGTATCGGGGGGCTCTATACCTACGAGCAGTACTTC. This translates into CASSIGGLYTYEQYF.

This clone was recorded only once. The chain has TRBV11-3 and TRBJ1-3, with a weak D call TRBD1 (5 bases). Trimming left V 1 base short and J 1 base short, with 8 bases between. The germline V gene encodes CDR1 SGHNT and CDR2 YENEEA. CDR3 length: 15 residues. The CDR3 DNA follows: TGTGCCAGCAGCTTAGCCAGGGTTTCTGGAAACACCATATATTTT. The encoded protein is CASSLARVSGNTIYF.

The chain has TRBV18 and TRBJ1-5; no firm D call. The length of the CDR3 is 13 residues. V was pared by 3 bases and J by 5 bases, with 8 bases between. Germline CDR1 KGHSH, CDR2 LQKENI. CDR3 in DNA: TGTGCCAGCTCACCTTTACGCGATCAGCCCCAGCATTTT. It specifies CASSPLRDQPQHF. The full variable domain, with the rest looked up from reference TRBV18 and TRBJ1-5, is NAGVMQNPRHLVRRRGQEARLRCSPMKGHSHVYWYRQLPEEGLKFMVYLQKENIIDESGMPKERFSAEFPKEGPSILRIQQVVRGDSAAYFCASSPLRDQPQHFGDGTRLSIL.